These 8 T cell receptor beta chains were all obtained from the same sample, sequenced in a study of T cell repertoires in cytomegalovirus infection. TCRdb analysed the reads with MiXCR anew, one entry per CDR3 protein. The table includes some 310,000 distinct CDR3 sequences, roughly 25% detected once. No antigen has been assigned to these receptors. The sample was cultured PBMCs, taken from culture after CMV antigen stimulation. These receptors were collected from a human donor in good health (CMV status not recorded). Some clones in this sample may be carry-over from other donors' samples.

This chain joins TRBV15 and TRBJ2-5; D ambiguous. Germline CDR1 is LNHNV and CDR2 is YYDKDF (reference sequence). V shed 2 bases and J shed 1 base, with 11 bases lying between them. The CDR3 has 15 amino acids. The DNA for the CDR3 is TGTGCCACCAGCAGATTGGGCGAATCCCAAGAGACCCAGTACTTC. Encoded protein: CATSRLGESQETQYF. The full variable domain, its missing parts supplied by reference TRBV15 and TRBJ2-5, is DAMVIQNPRYQVTQFGKPVTLSCSQTLNHNVMYWYQQKSSQAPKLLFHYYDKDFNNEADTPDNFQSRRPNTSFCFLDIRSPGLGDTAMYLCATSRLGESQETQYFGPGTRLLVL.

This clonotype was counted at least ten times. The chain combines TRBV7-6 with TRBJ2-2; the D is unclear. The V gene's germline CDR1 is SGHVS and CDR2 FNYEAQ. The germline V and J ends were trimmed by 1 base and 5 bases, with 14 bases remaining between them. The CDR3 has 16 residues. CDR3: CASSLVSLAGTGELFF. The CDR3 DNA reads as TGTGCCAGCAGCTTAGTGTCTCTGGCTGGGACCGGGGAGCTGTTTTTT.

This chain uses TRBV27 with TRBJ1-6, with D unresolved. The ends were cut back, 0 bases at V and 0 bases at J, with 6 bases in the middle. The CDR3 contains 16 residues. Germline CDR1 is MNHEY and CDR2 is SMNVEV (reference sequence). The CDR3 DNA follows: TGTGCCAGCAGTTTATCGATGAGCTCCTATAATTCACCCCTCCACTTT. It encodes CASSLSMSSYNSPLHF.

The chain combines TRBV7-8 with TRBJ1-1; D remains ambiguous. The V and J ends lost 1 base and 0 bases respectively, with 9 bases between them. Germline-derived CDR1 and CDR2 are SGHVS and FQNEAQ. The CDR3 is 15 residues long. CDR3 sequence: CASSLVQTLNTEAFF. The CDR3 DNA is TGTGCCAGCAGCTTAGTACAGACACTGAACACTGAAGCTTTCTTT. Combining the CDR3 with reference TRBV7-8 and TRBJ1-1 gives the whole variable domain GAGVSQSPRYKVAKRGQDVALRCDPISGHVSLFWYQQALGQGPEFLTYFQNEAQLDKSGLPSDRFFAERPEGSVSTLKIQRTQQEDSAVYLCASSLVQTLNTEAFFGQGTRLTVV.

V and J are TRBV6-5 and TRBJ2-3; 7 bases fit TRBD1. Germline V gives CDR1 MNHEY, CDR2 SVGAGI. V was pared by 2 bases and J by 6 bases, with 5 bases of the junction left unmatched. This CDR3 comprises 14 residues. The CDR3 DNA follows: TGTGCCAGCAGTTACCAGACAGGGCCGGATACGCAGTATTTT. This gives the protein CASSYQTGPDTQYF.

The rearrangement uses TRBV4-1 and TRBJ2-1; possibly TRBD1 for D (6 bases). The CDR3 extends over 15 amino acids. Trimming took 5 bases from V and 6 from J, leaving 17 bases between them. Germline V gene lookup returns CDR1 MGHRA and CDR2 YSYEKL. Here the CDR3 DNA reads TGCGCCAGCAGCTTCAGGGGCGTTTTAGGCAATGAGCAGTTCTTC. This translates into CASSFRGVLGNEQFF.

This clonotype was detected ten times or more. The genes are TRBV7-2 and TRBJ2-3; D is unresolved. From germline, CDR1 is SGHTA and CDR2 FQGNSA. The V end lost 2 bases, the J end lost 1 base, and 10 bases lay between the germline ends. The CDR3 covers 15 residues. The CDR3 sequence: CASSLLGGGTDTQYF. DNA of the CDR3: TGTGCCAGCAGCTTATTAGGTGGCGGCACAGATACGCAGTATTTT.

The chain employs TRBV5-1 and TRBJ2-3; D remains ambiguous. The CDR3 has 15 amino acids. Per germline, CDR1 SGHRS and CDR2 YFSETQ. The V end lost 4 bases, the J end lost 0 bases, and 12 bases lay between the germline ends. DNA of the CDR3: TGCGCCAGCAGCCGCGTCTTGGGGAGCACAGATACGCAGTATTTT. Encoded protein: CASSRVLGSTDTQYF.